A selection of T cell receptor beta chains follows, all from one sample in a study of tumor-infiltrating lymphocytes in localized non-small cell lung cancer. The table came from immunoSEQ multiplex PCR; TCRdb's copy has only in-frame clones and leaves some out. The data hold 6,500 to 9,000 clones, with about 60% observed a single time. Material for sequencing was uninvolved lung tissue not adjacent to the tumor. The receptors were sampled from a human donor with non-small cell lung cancer. CDR3s include the opening cysteine and the closing phenylalanine or tryptophan. A D gene is named only where the DNA matches it firmly. Clone size is stated in some rows and not others, as once, few, many or a class when expanded.

V: TRBV6-5; D: -; J: TRBJ2-7; size: -; CDR3: CASSRGPYEQYF; DNA: TGTGCCAGCAGCCGGGGGCCTTACGAGCAGTACTTC
V: TRBV27; D: TRBD1; J: TRBJ1-2; size: few; CDR3: CASSLGTAYGYTF; DNA: TGTGCCAGCAGTTTGGGGACAGCTTATGGCTACACCTTC
V: TRBV25-1; D: TRBD1; J: TRBJ2-3; size: medium-sized; CDR3: CASSDDRGSGDTQYF; DNA: TGTGCCAGCAGTGACGACAGGGGTTCGGGAGATACGCAGTATTTT
V: TRBV27; D: -; J: TRBJ2-5; size: -; CDR3: CASSPVPSGTGETQYF; DNA: TGTGCCAGCAGCCCAGTACCTTCCGGGACCGGAGAGACCCAGTACTTC
V: TRBV9; D: -; J: TRBJ2-2; size: -; CDR3: CASSVAPGGANTGELFF; DNA: TGTGCCAGCAGCGTAGCCCCGGGGGGCGCGAACACCGGGGAGCTGTTTTTT
V: TRBV5-4; D: -; J: TRBJ2-7; size: medium-sized; CDR3: CASSEGVYEQYF; DNA: TGTGCCAGCAGCGAAGGTGTCTACGAGCAGTACTTC
V: TRBV2; D: -; J: TRBJ1-5; size: few; CDR3: CASSGAGGGIQPQHF; DNA: TGTGCCAGCAGTGGAGCCGGGGGGGGTATTCAGCCCCAGCATTTT
V: TRBV9; D: -; J: TRBJ1-2; size: -; CDR3: CASSTDSNYGYTF; DNA: TGTGCCAGCAGCACCGACAGTAACTATGGCTACACCTTC
V: TRBV29-1; D: -; J: TRBJ1-2; size: -; CDR3: CSAGRTDYGYTF; DNA: TGCAGCGCCGGAAGGACAGACTATGGCTACACCTTC
V: TRBV30; D: -; J: TRBJ2-7; size: -; CDR3: CAWSVRDTYEQYF; DNA: TGTGCCTGGAGTGTAAGGGATACCTACGAGCAGTACTTC
V: TRBV2; D: -; J: TRBJ2-2; size: large; CDR3: CASSAGVDTGELFF; DNA: TGTGCCAGCAGTGCGGGGGTCGACACCGGGGAGCTGTTTTTT
V: TRBV5-1; D: TRBD2; J: TRBJ2-7; size: -; CDR3: CASRSGGYEQYF; DNA: TGCGCCAGCCGATCGGGAGGCTACGAGCAGTACTTC
V: TRBV9; D: -; J: TRBJ2-1; size: -; CDR3: CASSVEGTSYNEQFF; DNA: TGTGCCAGCAGCGTAGAGGGGACATCCTACAATGAGCAGTTCTTC
V: TRBV2; D: -; J: TRBJ2-7; size: -; CDR3: CASRAGSHEQYF; DNA: TGTGCCAGCAGGGCAGGGAGCCACGAGCAGTACTTC
V: TRBV7-9; D: TRBD2; J: TRBJ2-3; size: few; CDR3: CASSLLAGPTDTQYF; DNA: TGTGCCAGCAGCTTACTAGCGGGACCCACAGATACGCAGTATTTT
V: TRBV30; D: -; J: TRBJ1-2; size: few; CDR3: CAWSRDGRANYGYTF; DNA: TGTGCCTGGAGTAGAGACGGGAGAGCTAACTATGGCTACACCTTC
V: TRBV7-3; D: TRBD2; J: TRBJ2-3; size: medium-sized; CDR3: CASSRLAGGQDTQYF; DNA: TGTGCCAGCAGCCGGCTAGCGGGGGGGCAAGATACGCAGTATTTT
V: TRBV10-3; D: -; J: TRBJ2-7; size: -; CDR3: CAISDREYEQYF; DNA: TGTGCCATCAGTGACAGGGAATACGAGCAGTACTTC
V: TRBV27; D: -; J: TRBJ1-2; size: few; CDR3: CASSLRQGRGYTF; DNA: TGTGCCAGCAGTTTAAGGCAGGGTCGCGGCTACACCTTC
V: TRBV30; D: -; J: TRBJ2-1; size: -; CDR3: CAWSEQGNEQFF; DNA: TGTGCCTGGAGCGAACAGGGAAATGAGCAGTTCTTC
V: TRBV29-1; D: -; J: TRBJ1-1; size: -; CDR3: CSAEGITEAFF; DNA: TGCAGCGCCGAGGGAATCACTGAAGCTTTCTTT
V: TRBV5-8; D: -; J: TRBJ1-2; size: -; CDR3: CASSLEMGLGGYTF; DNA: TGTGCCAGCAGCTTGGAAATGGGGCTAGGGGGCTACACCTTC
V: TRBV2; D: TRBD1; J: TRBJ1-1; size: few; CDR3: CASSSQGQGAFQAFF; DNA: TGTGCCAGCAGCTCCCAAGGGCAGGGGGCTTTTCAAGCTTTCTTT
V: TRBV9; D: -; J: TRBJ1-2; size: -; CDR3: CASSVVGGTRLEYGYTF; DNA: TGTGCCAGCAGCGTAGTTGGAGGGACTCGCTTAGAATATGGCTACACCTTC
V: TRBV19; D: TRBD1; J: TRBJ1-2; size: -; CDR3: CASSFGGTVYGYTF; DNA: TGTGCCAGTAGTTTCGGAGGGACAGTGTATGGCTACACCTTC
V: TRBV6-1; D: -; J: TRBJ1-5; size: few; CDR3: CASRISLNQPQHF; DNA: TGTGCCAGCAGAATCTCCCTTAATCAGCCCCAGCATTTT
V: TRBV10-3; D: TRBD1; J: TRBJ1-5; size: -; CDR3: CASSGQGYSNQPQHF; DNA: TGTGCCAGCAGTGGACAGGGTTATAGCAATCAGCCCCAGCATTTT
V: TRBV7-9; D: -; J: TRBJ2-7; size: -; CDR3: CASSLFGPFNEQYF; DNA: TGTGCCAGCAGCTTGTTCGGTCCATTCAACGAGCAGTACTTC
V: TRBV30; D: -; J: TRBJ2-2; size: -; CDR3: CAWNFFNGPGELFF; DNA: TGTGCCTGGAACTTTTTCAACGGGCCCGGGGAGCTGTTTTTT
V: TRBV6-6; D: -; J: TRBJ2-1; size: -; CDR3: CASKFGGPYNEQFF; DNA: TGTGCCAGCAAGTTCGGGGGGCCCTACAATGAGCAGTTCTTC
V: TRBV5-1; D: -; J: TRBJ2-7; size: -; CDR3: CASSLMSTRGYEQYF; DNA: TGCGCCAGCAGCTTGATGAGTACTAGAGGGTACGAGCAGTACTTC
V: TRBV30; D: -; J: TRBJ2-1; size: -; CDR3: CAWSATFNRDHEQFF; DNA: TGTGCCTGGAGCGCCACATTCAACAGGGATCATGAGCAGTTCTTC
V: TRBV7-2; D: TRBD1; J: TRBJ2-2; size: -; CDR3: CASSLGTGDIAGELFF; DNA: TGTGCCAGCAGCTTGGGGACAGGGGACATAGCCGGGGAGCTGTTTTTT
V: TRBV29-1; D: TRBD1; J: TRBJ2-5; size: -; CDR3: CSADISDRGRETQYF; DNA: TGCAGCGCCGATATCTCGGACAGGGGGCGAGAGACCCAGTACTTC
V: TRBV30; D: TRBD1; J: TRBJ1-6; size: -; CDR3: CAWNTDRATASPLHF; DNA: TGTGCCTGGAACACAGACAGGGCGACTGCTTCACCCCTCCACTTT
V: TRBV19; D: TRBD1; J: TRBJ1-6; size: -; CDR3: CASSITGGPGSPLHF; DNA: TGTGCCAGTAGTATTACAGGGGGCCCGGGTTCACCCCTCCACTTT
V: TRBV11-1; D: -; J: TRBJ2-5; size: few; CDR3: CASSPVSAKGETQYF; DNA: TGTGCCAGCAGCCCGGTCAGTGCCAAGGGGGAGACCCAGTACTTC
V: TRBV15; D: TRBD1; J: TRBJ1-5; size: few; CDR3: CATSGTRGQGQPQHF; DNA: TGTGCCACCAGCGGAACCAGGGGGCAAGGTCAGCCCCAGCATTTT
V: TRBV2; D: -; J: TRBJ2-7; size: -; CDR3: CASKGGDTYEQYF; DNA: TGTGCCAGCAAAGGGGGGGATACCTACGAGCAGTACTTC
V: TRBV5-1; D: -; J: TRBJ1-2; size: -; CDR3: CASSPSPKSGRSF; DNA: TGCGCCAGCAGCCCCTCACCCAAATCCGGACGGTCCTTC
V: TRBV11-3; D: -; J: TRBJ2-7; size: -; CDR3: CASSTGDSYEQYF; DNA: TGTGCCAGCAGTACCGGAGACTCCTACGAGCAGTACTTC
V: TRBV6-6; D: -; J: TRBJ1-5; size: once; CDR3: CASSRQNNQPQHF; DNA: TGTGCCAGCAGTCGACAGAACAATCAGCCCCAGCATTTT
V: TRBV15; D: -; J: TRBJ1-1; size: -; CDR3: CATSRDRLGNTEAFF; DNA: TGTGCCACCAGCAGAGATCGGTTGGGGAACACTGAAGCTTTCTTT
V: TRBV19; D: -; J: TRBJ1-1; size: medium-sized; CDR3: CASIPRGHVNTEAFF; DNA: TGTGCCAGTATTCCCCGGGGGCATGTGAACACTGAAGCTTTCTTT
V: TRBV30; D: -; J: TRBJ1-2; size: -; CDR3: CAWSVRLSGYTF; DNA: TGTGCCTGGAGTGTAAGGCTTTCTGGCTACACCTTC